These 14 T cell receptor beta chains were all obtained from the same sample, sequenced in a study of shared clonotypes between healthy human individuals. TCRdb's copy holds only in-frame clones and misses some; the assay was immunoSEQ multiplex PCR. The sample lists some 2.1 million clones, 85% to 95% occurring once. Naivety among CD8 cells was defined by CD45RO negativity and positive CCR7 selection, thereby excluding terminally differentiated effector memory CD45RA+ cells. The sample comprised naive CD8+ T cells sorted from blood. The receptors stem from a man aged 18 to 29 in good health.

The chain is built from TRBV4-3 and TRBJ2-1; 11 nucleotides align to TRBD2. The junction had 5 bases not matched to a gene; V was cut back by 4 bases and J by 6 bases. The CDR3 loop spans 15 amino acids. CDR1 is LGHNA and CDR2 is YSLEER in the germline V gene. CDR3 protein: CASSLITSGGNEQFF. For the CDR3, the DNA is TGCGCCAGCAGCCTAATAACTAGCGGGGGCAATGAGCAGTTCTTC.

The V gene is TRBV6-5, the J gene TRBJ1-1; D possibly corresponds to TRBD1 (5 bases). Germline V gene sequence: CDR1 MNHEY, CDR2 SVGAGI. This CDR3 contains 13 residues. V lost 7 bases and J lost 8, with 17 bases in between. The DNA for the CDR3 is TGTGCCAGCACGGCCGGAGCAGGGTTCGAAGCTTTCTTT. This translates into CASTAGAGFEAFF.

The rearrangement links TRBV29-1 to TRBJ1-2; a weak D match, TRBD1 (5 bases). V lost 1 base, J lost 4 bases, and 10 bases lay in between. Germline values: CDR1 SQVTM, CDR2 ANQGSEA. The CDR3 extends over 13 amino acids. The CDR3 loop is CSVEVGTVYGYTF. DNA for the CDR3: TGCAGCGTTGAAGTGGGGACGGTCTATGGCTACACCTTC.

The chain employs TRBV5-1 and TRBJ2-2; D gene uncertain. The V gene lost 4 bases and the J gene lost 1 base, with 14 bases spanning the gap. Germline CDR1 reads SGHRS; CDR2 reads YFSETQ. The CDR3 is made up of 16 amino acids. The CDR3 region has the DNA TGCGCCAGCAGCCGAAACAACGCCATGAACACCGGGGAGCTGTTTTTT. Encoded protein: CASSRNNAMNTGELFF.

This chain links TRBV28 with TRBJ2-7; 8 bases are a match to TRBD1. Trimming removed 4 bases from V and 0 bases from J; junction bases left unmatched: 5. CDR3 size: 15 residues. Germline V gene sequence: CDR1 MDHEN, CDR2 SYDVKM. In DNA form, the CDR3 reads TGTGCCAGCAGTTCGCCCGGGACAGGCTCCTACGAGCAGTACTTC. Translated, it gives CASSSPGTGSYEQYF.

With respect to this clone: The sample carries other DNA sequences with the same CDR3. The CDR3 reads CASRSSYNEQFF. DNA for the CDR3: TGTGCCAGTAGGAGTAGTTACAATGAGCAGTTCTTC. The chain has TRBV19 and TRBJ2-1; D not resolved. The CDR3 is made up of 12 amino acids. Germline lookup yields CDR1 LNHDA and CDR2 SQIVND (reference sequence). V was trimmed by 6 bases and J by 4 bases, leaving 7 bases between them.

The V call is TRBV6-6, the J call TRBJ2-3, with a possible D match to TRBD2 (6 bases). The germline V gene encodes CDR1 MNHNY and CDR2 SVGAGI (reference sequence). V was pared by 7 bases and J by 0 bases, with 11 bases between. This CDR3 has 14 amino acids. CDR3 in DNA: TGTGCCAGCACCGGGACTCCTAGCACAGATACGCAGTATTTT. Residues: CASTGTPSTDTQYF.

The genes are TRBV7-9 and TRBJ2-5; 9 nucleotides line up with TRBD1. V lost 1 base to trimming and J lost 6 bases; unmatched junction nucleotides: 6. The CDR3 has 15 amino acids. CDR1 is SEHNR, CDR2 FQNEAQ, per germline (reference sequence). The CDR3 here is CASSLGQGGLKTQYF. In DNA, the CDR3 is TGTGCCAGCAGCTTAGGACAGGGGGGGTTAAAGACCCAGTACTTC.

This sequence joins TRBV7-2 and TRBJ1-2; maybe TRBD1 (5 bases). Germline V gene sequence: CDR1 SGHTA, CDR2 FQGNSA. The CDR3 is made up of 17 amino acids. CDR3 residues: CADNIPEIGDPNYGYTF. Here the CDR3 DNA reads TGTGCAGATAATATCCCCGAGATCGGGGACCCTAACTATGGCTACACCTTC.

CDR3: CASSLSGGAQPQHF. Here the CDR3 DNA reads TGTGCCAGCAGCTTATCTGGGGGTGCTCAGCCCCAGCATTTT. The rearrangement uses TRBV7-9 and TRBJ1-5, with D possibly matching TRBD1 (5 bases). Germline V gene sequence: CDR1 SEHNR, CDR2 FQNEAQ (reference sequence). This CDR3 spans 14 amino acids. The germline V and J ends were trimmed by 2 bases and 6 bases, with 11 bases remaining between them.

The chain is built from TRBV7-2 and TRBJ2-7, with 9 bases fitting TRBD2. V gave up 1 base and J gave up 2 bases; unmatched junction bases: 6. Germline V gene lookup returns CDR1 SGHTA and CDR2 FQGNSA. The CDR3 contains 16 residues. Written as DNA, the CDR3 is TGTGCCAGCAGCTTAGTGGCGGGAGGGTATACCTACGAGCAGTACTTC. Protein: CASSLVAGGYTYEQYF.

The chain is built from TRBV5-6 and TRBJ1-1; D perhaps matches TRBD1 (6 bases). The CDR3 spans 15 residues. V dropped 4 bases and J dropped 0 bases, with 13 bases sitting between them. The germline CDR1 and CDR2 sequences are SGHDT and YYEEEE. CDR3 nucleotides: TGTGCCAGCAGCGAAACCGGGACAATGAACACTGAAGCTTTCTTT. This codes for CASSETGTMNTEAFF.

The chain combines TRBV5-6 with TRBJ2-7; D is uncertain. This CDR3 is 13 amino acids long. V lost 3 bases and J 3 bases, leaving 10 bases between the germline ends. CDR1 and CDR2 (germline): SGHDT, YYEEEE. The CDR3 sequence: CASSWAPDYEQYF. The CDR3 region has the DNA TGTGCCAGCAGCTGGGCCCCGGACTACGAGCAGTACTTC.

CDR3 coding DNA: TGTGCCTGCTTAGGTGGCACTGAAGCTTTCTTT. Protein product: CACLGGTEAFF. V is TRBV30 and J is TRBJ1-1; no clear D gene. The V gene's germline CDR1 is GTSNPN and CDR2 SVGIG (reference sequence). With 6 bases removed from V and 4 bases from J, the gap between germline ends came to 9 bases. This CDR3 region has 11 residues.